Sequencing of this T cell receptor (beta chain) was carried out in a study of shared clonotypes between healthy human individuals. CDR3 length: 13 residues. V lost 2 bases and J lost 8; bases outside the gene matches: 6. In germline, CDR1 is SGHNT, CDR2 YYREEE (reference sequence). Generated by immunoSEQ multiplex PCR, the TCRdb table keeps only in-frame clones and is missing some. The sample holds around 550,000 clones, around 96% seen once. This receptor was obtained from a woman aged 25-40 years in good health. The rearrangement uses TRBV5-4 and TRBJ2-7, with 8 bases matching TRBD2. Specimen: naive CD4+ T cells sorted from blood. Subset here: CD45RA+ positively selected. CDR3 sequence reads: CASSFREGAKQYF. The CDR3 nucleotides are TGTGCCAGCAGCTTCCGGGAGGGCGCGAAGCAGTACTTC.